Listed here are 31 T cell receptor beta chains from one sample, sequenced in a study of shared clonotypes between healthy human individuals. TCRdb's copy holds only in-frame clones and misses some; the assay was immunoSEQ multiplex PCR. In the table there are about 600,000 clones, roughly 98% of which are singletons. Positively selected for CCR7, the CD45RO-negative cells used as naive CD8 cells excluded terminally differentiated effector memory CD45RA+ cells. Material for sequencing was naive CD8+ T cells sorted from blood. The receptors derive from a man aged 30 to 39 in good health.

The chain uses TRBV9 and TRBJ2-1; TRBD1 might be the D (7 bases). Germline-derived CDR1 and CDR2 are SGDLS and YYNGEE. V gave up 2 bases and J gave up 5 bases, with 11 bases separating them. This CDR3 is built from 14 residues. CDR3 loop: CASSVGGTDNEQFF. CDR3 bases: TGTGCCAGCAGCGTCGGCGGGACAGACAATGAGCAGTTCTTC.

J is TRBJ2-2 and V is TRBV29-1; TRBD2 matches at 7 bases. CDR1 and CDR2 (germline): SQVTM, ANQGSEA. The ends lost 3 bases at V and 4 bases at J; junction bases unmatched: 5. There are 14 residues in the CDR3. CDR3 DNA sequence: TGCAGCGTTGATTCGGCTAGCGGCACCGGGGAGCTGTTTTTT. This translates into CSVDSASGTGELFF.

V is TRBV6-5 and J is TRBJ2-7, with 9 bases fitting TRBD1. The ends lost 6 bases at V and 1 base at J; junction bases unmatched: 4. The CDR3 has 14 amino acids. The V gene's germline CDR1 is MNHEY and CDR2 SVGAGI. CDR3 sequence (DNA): TGTGCCAGCAGCCCCGGGACAGGGTCCTACGAGCAGTACTTC. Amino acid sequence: CASSPGTGSYEQYF.

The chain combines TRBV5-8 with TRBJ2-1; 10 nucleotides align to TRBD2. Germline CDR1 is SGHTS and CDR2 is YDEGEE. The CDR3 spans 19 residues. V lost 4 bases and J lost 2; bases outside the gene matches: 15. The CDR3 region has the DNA TGTGCCAGCAGCCGAACCCCTAGCGGGAGTTTGTCCCCCTACAATGAGCAGTTCTTC. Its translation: CASSRTPSGSLSPYNEQFF. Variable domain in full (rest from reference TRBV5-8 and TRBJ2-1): EAGVTQSPTHLIKTRGQQATLRCSPISGHTSVYWYQQALGLGLQFLLWYDEGEERNRGNFPPRFSGRQFPNYSSELNVNALELEDSALYLCASSRTPSGSLSPYNEQFFGPGTRLTVL.

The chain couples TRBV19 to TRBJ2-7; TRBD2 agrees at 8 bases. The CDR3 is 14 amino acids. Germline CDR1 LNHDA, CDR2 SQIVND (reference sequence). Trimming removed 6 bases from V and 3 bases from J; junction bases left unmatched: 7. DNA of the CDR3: TGTGCCAGTAGCGACATCGGGGGGGACTACGAGCAGTACTTC. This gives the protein CASSDIGGDYEQYF.

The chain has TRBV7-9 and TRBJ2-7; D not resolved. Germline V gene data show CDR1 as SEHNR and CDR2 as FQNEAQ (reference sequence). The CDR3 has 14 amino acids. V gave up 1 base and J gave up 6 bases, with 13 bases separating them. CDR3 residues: CASSLVRKGSEQYF. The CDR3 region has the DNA TGTGCCAGCAGCTTAGTGAGGAAGGGATCCGAGCAGTACTTC.

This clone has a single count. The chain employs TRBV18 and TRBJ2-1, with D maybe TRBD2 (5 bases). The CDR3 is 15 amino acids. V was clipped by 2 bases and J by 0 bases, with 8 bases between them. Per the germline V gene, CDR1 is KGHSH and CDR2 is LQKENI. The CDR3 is CASSPAGSSYNEQFF. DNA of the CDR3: TGTGCCAGCTCACCAGCGGGTAGCTCCTACAATGAGCAGTTCTTC. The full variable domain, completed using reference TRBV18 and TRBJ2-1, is NAGVMQNPRHLVRRRGQEARLRCSPMKGHSHVYWYRQLPEEGLKFMVYLQKENIIDESGMPKERFSAEFPKEGPSILRIQQVVRGDSAAYFCASSPAGSSYNEQFFGPGTRLTVL.

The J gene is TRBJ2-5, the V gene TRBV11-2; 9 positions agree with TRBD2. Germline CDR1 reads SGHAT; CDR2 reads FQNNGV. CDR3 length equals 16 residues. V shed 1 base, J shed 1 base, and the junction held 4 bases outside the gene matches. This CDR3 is CASSLGETSGQETQYF. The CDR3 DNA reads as TGTGCCAGCAGCTTAGGAGAGACTAGCGGCCAAGAGACCCAGTACTTC.

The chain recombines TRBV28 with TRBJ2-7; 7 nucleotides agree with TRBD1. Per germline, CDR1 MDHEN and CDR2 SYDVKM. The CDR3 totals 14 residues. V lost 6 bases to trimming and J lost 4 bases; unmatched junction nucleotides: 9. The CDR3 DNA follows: TGTGCCAGCAGCCAAACAGGGGACCTATACGAGCAGTACTTC. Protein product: CASSQTGDLYEQYF.

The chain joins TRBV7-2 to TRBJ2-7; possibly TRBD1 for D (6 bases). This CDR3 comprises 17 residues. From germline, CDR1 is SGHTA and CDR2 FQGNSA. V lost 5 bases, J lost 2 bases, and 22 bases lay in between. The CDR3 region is CASSPGVASRSTYEQYF. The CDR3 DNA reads TGTGCCAGCAGCCCAGGGGTAGCGTCGCGTTCGACCTACGAGCAGTACTTC.

The CDR3 nucleotides read TGTGCCAGCAGCTTATATGGGACTAGCGGAGCTAACACAGATACGCAGTATTTT. Translating it yields CASSLYGTSGANTDTQYF. The rearrangement links TRBV7-6 to TRBJ2-3, with 11 bases that match TRBD2. V lost 2 bases, J lost 2 bases, and 9 bases stayed unmatched. The CDR3 contains 18 residues. The germline gives CDR1 SGHVS, CDR2 FNYEAQ.

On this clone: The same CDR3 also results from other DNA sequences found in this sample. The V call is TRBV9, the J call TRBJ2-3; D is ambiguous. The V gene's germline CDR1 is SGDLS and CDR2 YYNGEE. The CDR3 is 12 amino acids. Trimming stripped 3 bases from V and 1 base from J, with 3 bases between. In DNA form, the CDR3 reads TGTGCCAGCAGCGCCGGCACAGATACGCAGTATTTT. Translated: CASSAGTDTQYF.

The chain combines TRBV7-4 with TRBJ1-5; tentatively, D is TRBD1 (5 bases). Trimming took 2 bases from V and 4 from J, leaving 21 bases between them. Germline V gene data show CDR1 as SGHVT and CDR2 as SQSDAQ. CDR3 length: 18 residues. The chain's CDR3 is CASSLSGVPTDPNQPQHF. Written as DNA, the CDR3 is TGTGCCAGCAGCTTATCGGGGGTACCGACGGACCCTAATCAGCCCCAGCATTTT.

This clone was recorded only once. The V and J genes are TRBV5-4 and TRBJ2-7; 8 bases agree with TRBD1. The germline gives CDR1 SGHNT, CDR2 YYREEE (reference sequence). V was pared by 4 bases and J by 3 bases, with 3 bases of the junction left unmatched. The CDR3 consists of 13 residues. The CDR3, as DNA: TGTGCCAGCAGCCCGGACAGGGACTACGAGCAGTACTTC. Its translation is CASSPDRDYEQYF.

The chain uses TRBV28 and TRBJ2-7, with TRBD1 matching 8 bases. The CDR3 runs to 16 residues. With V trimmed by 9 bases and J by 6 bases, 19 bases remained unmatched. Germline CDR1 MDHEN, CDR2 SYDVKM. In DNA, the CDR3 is TGTGCCAGTGCGCAATTCTCGACAGGGGCATTTTTCGAGCAGTACTTC. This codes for CASAQFSTGAFFEQYF.

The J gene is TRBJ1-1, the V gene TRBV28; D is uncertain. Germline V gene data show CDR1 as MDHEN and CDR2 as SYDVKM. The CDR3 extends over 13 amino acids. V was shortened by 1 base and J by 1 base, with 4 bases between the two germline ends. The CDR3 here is CASSLFRNTEAFF. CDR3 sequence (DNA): TGTGCCAGCAGTTTATTCCGGAACACTGAAGCTTTCTTT.

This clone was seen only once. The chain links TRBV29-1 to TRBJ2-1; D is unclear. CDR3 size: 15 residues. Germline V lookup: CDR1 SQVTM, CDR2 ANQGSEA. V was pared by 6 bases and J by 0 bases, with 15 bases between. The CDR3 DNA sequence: TGCAGCGTCCCCAGACCCGATAACTCCTACAATGAGCAGTTCTTC. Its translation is CSVPRPDNSYNEQFF.

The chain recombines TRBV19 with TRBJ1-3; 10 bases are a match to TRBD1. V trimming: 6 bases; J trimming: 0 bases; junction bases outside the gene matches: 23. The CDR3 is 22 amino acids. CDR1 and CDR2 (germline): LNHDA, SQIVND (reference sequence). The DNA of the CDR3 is TGTGCCAGTAGACACACTCTCGGAACCGGGACAGGGGCTTCTAGCTCTGGAAACACCATATATTTT. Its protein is CASRHTLGTGTGASSSGNTIYF.

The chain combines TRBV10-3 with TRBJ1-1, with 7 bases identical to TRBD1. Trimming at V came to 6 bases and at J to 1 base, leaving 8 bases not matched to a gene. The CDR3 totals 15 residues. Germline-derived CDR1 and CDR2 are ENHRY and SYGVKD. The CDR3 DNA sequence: TGTGCCATCAGGGATTCGACAGGGCGGAACACTGAAGCTTTCTTT. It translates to CAIRDSTGRNTEAFF.

CDR3 in amino acids: CASRLGGEAFF. The CDR3 DNA reads as TGTGCCAGTAGATTAGGGGGTGAAGCTTTCTTT. The V and J genes are TRBV19 and TRBJ1-1; D may be TRBD1 (6 bases). Germline-derived CDR1 and CDR2 are LNHDA and SQIVND (reference sequence). Trimming pared 6 bases from V and 7 bases from J, leaving 9 bases between. This CDR3 contains 11 residues.

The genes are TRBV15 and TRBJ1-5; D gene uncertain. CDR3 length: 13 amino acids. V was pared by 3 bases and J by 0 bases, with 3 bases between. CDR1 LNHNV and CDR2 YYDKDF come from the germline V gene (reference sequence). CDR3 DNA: TGTGCCACCAGCAGGAATAGCAATCAGCCCCAGCATTTT. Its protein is CATSRNSNQPQHF.

Written as DNA, the CDR3 is TGTGCCAGCAGCTTATTCGAGTCTTCCCCGGCCTACGAGCAGTACTTC. It codes for CASSLFESSPAYEQYF. This chain links TRBV7-8 with TRBJ2-7; no reliable D call. Per the germline V gene, CDR1 is SGHVS and CDR2 is FQNEAQ. Trimming cost V 2 bases and J 2 bases, with 16 bases left between them. This CDR3 is built from 16 residues. Full variable domain (outside the CDR3, taken from reference TRBV7-8 and TRBJ2-7): GAGVSQSPRYKVAKRGQDVALRCDPISGHVSLFWYQQALGQGPEFLTYFQNEAQLDKSGLPSDRFFAERPEGSVSTLKIQRTQQEDSAVYLCASSLFESSPAYEQYFGPGTRLTVT.

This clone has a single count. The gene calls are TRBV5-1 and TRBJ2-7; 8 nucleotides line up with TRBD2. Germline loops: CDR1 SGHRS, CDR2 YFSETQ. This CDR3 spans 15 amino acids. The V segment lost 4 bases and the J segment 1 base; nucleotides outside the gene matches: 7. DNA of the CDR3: TGCGCCAGCAGCATGCGACTAGCGTCGTCCTACGAGCAGTACTTC. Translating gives CASSMRLASSYEQYF.

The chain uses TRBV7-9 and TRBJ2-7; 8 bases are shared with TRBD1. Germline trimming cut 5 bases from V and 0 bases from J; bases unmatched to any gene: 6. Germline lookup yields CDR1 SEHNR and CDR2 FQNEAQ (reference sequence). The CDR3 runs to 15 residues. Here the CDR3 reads CASSRPTGDSYEQYF. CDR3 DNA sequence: TGTGCCAGCAGCCGACCGACAGGGGACTCCTACGAGCAGTACTTC.

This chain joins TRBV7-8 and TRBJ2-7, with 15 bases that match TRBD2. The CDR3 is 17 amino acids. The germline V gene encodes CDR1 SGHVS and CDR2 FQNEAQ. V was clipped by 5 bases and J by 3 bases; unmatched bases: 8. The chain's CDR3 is CASSRGLAGGFFYEQYF. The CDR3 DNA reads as TGTGCCAGCAGCCGAGGACTAGCGGGAGGGTTTTTCTACGAGCAGTACTTC.

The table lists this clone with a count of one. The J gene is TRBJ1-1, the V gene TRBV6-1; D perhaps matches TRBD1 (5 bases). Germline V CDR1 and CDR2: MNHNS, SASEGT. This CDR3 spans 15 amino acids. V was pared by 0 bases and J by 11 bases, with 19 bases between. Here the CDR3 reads CASSEAFTAGYVAFF. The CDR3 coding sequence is TGTGCCAGCAGTGAAGCCTTTACCGCAGGGTACGTGGCTTTCTTT.

The CDR3 loop reads CASSITSGRNTGELFF. The CDR3 DNA follows: TGTGCCAGCAGCATAACTAGCGGGAGGAACACCGGGGAGCTGTTTTTT. The genes are TRBV11-2 and TRBJ2-2, with 11 bases identical to TRBD2. The germline gives CDR1 SGHAT, CDR2 FQNNGV. The ends lost 5 bases at V and 1 base at J; junction bases unmatched: 3. This CDR3 region has 16 residues. The full variable domain, its missing parts supplied by reference TRBV11-2 and TRBJ2-2, is EAGVAQSPRYKIIEKRQSVAFWCNPISGHATLYWYQQILGQGPKLLIQFQNNGVVDDSQLPKDRFSAERLKGVDSTLKIQPAKLEDSAVYLCASSITSGRNTGELFFGEGSRLTVL.

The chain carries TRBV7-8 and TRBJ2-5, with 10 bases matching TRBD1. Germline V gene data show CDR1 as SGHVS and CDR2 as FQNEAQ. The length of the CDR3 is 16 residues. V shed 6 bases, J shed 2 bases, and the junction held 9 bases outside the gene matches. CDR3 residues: CASSLPSGQGQETQYF. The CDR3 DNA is TGTGCCAGCAGTTTACCGTCGGGACAGGGGCAAGAGACCCAGTACTTC.

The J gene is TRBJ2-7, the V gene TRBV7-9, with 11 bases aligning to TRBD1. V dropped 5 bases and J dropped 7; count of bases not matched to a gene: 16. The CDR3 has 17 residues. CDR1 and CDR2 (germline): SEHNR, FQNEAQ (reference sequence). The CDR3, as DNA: TGTGCCAGCAGCACCTCGATCAGAGCCGGGACAGGGGGAGAGCAGTACTTC. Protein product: CASSTSIRAGTGGEQYF.

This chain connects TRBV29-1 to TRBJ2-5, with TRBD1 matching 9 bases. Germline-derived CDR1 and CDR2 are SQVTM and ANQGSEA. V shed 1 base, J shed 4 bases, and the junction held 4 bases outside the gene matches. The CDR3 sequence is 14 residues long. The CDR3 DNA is TGCAGCGTTGAAGGTACAGGGGGCCGAGAGACCCAGTACTTC. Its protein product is CSVEGTGGRETQYF. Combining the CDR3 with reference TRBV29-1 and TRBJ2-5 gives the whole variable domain SAVISQKPSRDICQRGTSLTIQCQVDSQVTMMFWYRQQPGQSLTLIATANQGSEATYESGFVIDKFPISRPNLTFSTLTVSNMSPEDSSIYLCSVEGTGGRETQYFGPGTRLLVL.

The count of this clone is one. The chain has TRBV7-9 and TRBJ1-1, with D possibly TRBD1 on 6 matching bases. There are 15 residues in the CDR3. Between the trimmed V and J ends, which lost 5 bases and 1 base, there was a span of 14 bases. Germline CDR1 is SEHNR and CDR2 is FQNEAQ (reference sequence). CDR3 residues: CASSMDRLKNTEAFF. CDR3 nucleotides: TGTGCCAGCAGCATGGACAGACTGAAGAACACTGAAGCTTTCTTT.